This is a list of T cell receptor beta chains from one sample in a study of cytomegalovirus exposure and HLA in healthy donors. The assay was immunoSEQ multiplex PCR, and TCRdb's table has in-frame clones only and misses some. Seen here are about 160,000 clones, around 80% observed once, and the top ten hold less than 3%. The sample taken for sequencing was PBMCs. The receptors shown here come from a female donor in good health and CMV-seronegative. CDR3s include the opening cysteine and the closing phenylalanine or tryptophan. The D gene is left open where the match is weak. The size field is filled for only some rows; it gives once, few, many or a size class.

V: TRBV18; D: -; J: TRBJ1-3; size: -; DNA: TGTGCCAGCTCATCAACCCAGGGCTCAAGAGGAAACACCATATATTTT; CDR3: CASSSTQGSRGNTIYF
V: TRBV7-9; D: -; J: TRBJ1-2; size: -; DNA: TGTGCCAGCAGTATGCGGGAGAGCGTACTTGGCTACACCTTC; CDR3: CASSMRESVLGYTF
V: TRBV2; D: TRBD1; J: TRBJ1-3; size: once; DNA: TGTGCCAGCAGCCGGACCCCACAGGGGGCGGGAAACACCATATATTTT; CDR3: CASSRTPQGAGNTIYF
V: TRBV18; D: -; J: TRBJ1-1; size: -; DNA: TGTGCCAGCTCACCCCTCGACAGTTACAACACTGAAGCTTTCTTT; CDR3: CASSPLDSYNTEAFF
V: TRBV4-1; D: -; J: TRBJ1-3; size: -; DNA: TGCGCCAGCAGCCAGGAGAGGATGGAGGCGGAGGGAAACACCATATATTTT; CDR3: CASSQERMEAEGNTIYF
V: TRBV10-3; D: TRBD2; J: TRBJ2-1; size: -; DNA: TGTGCCATCAGTGGGACTAGCGGGAGCTACAATGAGCAGTTCTTC; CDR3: CAISGTSGSYNEQFF
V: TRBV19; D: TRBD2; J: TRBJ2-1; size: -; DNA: TGTGCCAGTAGTAAATCCGGGACTAGCGGGAGGTCCCCCCCCTACAATGAGCAGTTCTTC; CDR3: CASSKSGTSGRSPPYNEQFF
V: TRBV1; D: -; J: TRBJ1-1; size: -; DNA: TGCACCAGCAGCCAGGTAAGAGTCGGGACAGCGAACACTGAAGCTTTCTTT; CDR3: CTSSQVRVGTANTEAFF
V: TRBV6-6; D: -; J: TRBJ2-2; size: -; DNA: TGTGCCAGCAGTGCCTTTACAGGGTTGGGCGGGGAGCTGTTTTTT; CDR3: CASSAFTGLGGELFF
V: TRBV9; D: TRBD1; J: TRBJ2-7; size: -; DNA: TGTGCCAGCAGCCCTGGGGACAGACTCTACGAGCAGTACTTC; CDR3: CASSPGDRLYEQYF
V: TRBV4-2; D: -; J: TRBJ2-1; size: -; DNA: TGTGCCAGCAGCCAAGATCTAGGGAGCTCCTACAATGAGCAGTTCTTC; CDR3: CASSQDLGSSYNEQFF
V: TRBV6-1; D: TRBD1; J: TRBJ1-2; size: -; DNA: TGTGCCAGCAGAAGACAGGGGGTCTATGGCTACACCTTC; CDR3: CASRRQGVYGYTF
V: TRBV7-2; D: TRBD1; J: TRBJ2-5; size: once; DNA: TGTGCCAGCAGCTCGACAGGGGGCAAAGAGACCCAGTACTTC; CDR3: CASSSTGGKETQYF
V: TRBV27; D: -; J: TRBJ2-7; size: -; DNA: TGTGCCAGCAGTCCCCTGGGCGCCTCGAGCTCCTACGAGCAGTACTTC; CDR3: CASSPLGASSSYEQYF
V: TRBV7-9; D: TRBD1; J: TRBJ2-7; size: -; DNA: TGTGCCAGCAGCTCGTCCCGGGACAGGGGGCCACTCATACCCGTGGAGCAGTACTTC; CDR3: CASSSSRDRGPLIPVEQYF
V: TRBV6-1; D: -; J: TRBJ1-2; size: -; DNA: TGTGCCAGCAGTGCGACAGCAGGCATTTATGGCTACACCTTC; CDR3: CASSATAGIYGYTF
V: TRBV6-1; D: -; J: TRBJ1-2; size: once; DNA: TGTGCTACAGCCCACAAGGAAGGCAGCTATGGCTACACCTTC; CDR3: CATAHKEGSYGYTF
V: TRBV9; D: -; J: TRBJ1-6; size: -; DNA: TGTGCCAGCAGCGTTGGGGGGGTTCGCTCACCCCTCCACTTT; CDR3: CASSVGGVRSPLHF
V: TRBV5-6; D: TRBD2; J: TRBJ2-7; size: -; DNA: TGTGCCAGCAGCTTAGCTGCGGGGGATAGCTCCTACGAGCAGTACTTC; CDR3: CASSLAAGDSSYEQYF
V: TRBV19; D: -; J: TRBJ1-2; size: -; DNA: TGTGCCAGTAGTATCGGGAGGGGGGCTCGGGGCTACACCTTC; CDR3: CASSIGRGARGYTF
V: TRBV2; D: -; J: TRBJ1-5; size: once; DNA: TGTGCCAGCTTGGGGGGGAGCAATCAGCCCCAGCATTTT; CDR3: CASLGGSNQPQHF
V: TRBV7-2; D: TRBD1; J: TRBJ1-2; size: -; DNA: TGTGCCAGCAGCTTAGAGACAGGGGGCGACTATGGCTACACCTTC; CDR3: CASSLETGGDYGYTF
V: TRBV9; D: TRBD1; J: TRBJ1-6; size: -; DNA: TGTGCCAGCAGCGTAGGGGGACAGGGGGCCTCACCCCTCCACTTT; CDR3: CASSVGGQGASPLHF
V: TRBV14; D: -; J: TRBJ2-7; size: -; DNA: TGTGCCAGCAGCCAAGAGCGGAGGACAGCCTACGAGCAGTACTTC; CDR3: CASSQERRTAYEQYF
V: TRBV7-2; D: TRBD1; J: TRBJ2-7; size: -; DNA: TGTGCCAGCAGCTTCGGACAGGGTTCCTACGAGCAGTACTTC; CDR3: CASSFGQGSYEQYF
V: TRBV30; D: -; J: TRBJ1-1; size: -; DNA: TGTGCCTGGAGTCCAGGACATAATGAAGCTTTCTTT; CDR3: CAWSPGHNEAFF
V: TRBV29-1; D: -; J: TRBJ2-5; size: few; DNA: TGCAGCGTTCGGAGGGGCGGACTCCAAGAGACCCAGTACTTC; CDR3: CSVRRGGLQETQYF
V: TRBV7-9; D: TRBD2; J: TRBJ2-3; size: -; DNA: TGTGCCAGCATCCTTACTAGCGTGGATACGCAGTATTTT; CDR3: CASILTSVDTQYF
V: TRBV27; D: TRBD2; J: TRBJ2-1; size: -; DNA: TGTGCCAGCAGTTTTTTAACTAGCGGGACCTCCTACAATGAGCAGTTCTTC; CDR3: CASSFLTSGTSYNEQFF
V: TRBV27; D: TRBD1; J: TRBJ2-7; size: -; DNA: TGTGCCAGCAGTTTAGGGACAGGGAGCGAGCAGTACTTC; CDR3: CASSLGTGSEQYF
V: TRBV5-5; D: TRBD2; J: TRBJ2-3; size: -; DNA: TGTGCCAGCAGCTACCCACGGACTAGCGGGAGTTATCTCACAGATACGCAGTATTTT; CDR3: CASSYPRTSGSYLTDTQYF
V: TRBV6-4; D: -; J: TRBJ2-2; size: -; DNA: TGTGCCAGCAGCCGGGACTGGACCGGGGAGCTGTTTTTT; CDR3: CASSRDWTGELFF
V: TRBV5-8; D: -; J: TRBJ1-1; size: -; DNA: TGTGCCAGCAGCCCCCGTAGGGGGGGTAACCTCATGAACACTGAAGCTTTCTTT; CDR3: CASSPRRGGNLMNTEAFF
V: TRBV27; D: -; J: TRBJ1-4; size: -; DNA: TGTGCCAGCAGGCCCACAGGGTTCGCAACTAATGAAAAACTGTTTTTT; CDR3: CASRPTGFATNEKLFF
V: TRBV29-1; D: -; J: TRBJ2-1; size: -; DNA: TGCAGCGTTGCGAGGTTGGGAGGTGAGCAGTTCTTC; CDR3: CSVARLGGEQFF
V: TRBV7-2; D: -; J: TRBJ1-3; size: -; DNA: TGTGCCAGCAGCCCCCAGGGTTTAAGCTCTGGAAACACCATATATTTT; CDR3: CASSPQGLSSGNTIYF
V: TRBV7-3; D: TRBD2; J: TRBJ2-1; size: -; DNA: TGTGCCAGCAGCTTAACGGGACTAGCGGGAGGGGCGGATGAGCAGTTCTTC; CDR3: CASSLTGLAGGADEQFF
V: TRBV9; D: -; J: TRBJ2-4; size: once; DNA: TGTGCCAGCAGCGTAGGTAGTAGCGGTACCAAAAACATTCAGTACTTC; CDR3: CASSVGSSGTKNIQYF
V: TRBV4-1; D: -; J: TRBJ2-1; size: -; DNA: TGCGCCAGCAGCCAAGATCTCCTAGTCAATGAGCAGTTCTTC; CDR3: CASSQDLLVNEQFF
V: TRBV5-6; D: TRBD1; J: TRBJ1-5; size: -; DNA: TGTGCCAGCAGCTTGGGGACAGGGGGCAGACAGCCCCAGCATTTT; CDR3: CASSLGTGGRQPQHF
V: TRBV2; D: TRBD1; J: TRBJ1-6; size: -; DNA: TGTGCCAGCAGCGGCGACAGGGGGCTATCACCCCTCCACTTT; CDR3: CASSGDRGLSPLHF
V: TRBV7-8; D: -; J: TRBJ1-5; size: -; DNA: TGTGCCAGCAGCTCGGAGGGGACCCTTCCCAATCAGCCCCAGCATTTT; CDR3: CASSSEGTLPNQPQHF
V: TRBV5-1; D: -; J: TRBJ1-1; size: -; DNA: TGCGCCAGCAGTTACGCGGGGGGGGGTCGTACTGAAGCTTTCTTT; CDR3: CASSYAGGGRTEAFF
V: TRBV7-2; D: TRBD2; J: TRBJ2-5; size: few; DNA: TGTGCCAGCAGCTCCCAGCCCCGGGGTAGCGGGGGGGCTGAGACCCAGTACTTC; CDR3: CASSSQPRGSGGAETQYF
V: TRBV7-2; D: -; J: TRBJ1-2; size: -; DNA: TGTGCCAGCAGCCCACGGGGGGGCCTTGAGTATGGCTACACCTTC; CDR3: CASSPRGGLEYGYTF
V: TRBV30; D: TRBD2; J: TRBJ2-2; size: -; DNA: TGTGCCTGGAGTCCTAGCGGGAGGGCCCTCGTCGGGGAGCTGTTTTTT; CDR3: CAWSPSGRALVGELFF
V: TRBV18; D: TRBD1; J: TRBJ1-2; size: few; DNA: TGTGCCAGCTCACCAGTTGTGAGGTCGGCGTCTGGGGACAGCTACTATGGCTACACCTTC; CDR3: CASSPVVRSASGDSYYGYTF
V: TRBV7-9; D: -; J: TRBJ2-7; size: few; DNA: TGTTCCAGCAGCTTAGCGGGCGACAGGGCCTACGAGCAGTACTTC; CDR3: CSSSLAGDRAYEQYF
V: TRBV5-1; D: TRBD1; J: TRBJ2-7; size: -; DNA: TGCGCCAGCAGGTACCGGGACAGGGGGAACGACGAGCAGTACTTC; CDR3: CASRYRDRGNDEQYF
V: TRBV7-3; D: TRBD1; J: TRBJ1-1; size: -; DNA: TGTGCCAGCAGCATAGGACAGGGGGGGAACACTGAAGCTTTCTTT; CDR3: CASSIGQGGNTEAFF
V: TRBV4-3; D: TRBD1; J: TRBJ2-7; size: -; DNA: TGCGCCAGCAGCCAGGCCGGGACAGGGGGGCACGAGCAGTACTTC; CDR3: CASSQAGTGGHEQYF
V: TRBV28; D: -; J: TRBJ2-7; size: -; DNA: TGTGCCAGCAGTTCCCGGGCCTACGAGCAGTACTTC; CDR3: CASSSRAYEQYF
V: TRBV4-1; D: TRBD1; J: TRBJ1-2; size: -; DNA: TGCGCCAGCAGCCGATGGACAGGGAGGTCGCACGGCTACACCTTC; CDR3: CASSRWTGRSHGYTF